This TCR beta chain was identified during a study of CD8 T cells in ankylosing spondylitis. Findings and limits, study-wide: Relatively rare in peripheral blood, disease-linked clones were also CD8+.

TCRdb re-analysed the 5' RACE reads in MiXCR, keeping a single row per CDR3 protein. The sample gives approximately 200,000 distinct CDR3 sequences, roughly 13% of which show up once; more than 15% is in the top ten. This clonotype occurred many times. Its antigen is undetermined. The material sequenced was blood, either unsorted or a sorted T cell fraction (not recorded which). The sequence was collected from a male donor with ankylosing spondylitis or in good health (not recorded which).

CDR3 nucleotide sequence: TGTGCCAGCAGTTTTTCGGGGTCAGGGGAGGGCGAGCAGTTCTTC. This gives the protein CASSFSGSGEGEQFF. The rearrangement uses TRBV12-3 or TRBV12-4 and TRBJ2-1, with D perhaps TRBD2 (7 bases). This CDR3 comprises 15 residues. V lost 3 bases and J lost 10, with 19 bases in between.